This T cell receptor (beta chain) is from a study of blood T cell repertoires in COVID-19. There are a few counts of this clone. CDR1 SQVTM and CDR2 ANQGSEA come from the germline V gene. The CDR3 consists of 13 residues. The V end lost 7 bases, the J end lost 6 bases, and 18 bases lay between the germline ends. Only in-frame clones appear in the TCRdb table, and some are missing; sequencing was by immunoSEQ multiplex PCR. The sample carries more than 95,000 clones, about four fifths recorded once. The TCR comes from an elderly woman with active or convalescent COVID-19. This chain links TRBV29-1 with TRBJ1-1; no clear D gene. Sequenced input: peripheral blood. The CDR3 loop reads CSAMTSSFAEAFF. The CDR3 DNA reads as TGCAGCGCCATGACATCGTCCTTCGCTGAAGCTTTCTTT.